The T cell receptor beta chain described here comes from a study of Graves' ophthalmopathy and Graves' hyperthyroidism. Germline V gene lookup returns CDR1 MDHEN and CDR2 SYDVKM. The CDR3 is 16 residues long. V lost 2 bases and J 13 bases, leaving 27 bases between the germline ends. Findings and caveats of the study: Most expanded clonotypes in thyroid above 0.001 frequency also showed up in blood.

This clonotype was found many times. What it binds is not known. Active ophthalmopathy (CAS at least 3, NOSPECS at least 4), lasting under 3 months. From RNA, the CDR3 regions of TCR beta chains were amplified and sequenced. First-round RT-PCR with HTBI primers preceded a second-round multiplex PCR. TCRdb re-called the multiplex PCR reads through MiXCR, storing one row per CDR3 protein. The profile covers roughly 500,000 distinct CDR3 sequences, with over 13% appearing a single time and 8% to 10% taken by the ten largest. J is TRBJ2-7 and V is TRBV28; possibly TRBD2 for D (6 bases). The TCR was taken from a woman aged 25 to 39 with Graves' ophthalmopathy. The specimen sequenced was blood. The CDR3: CASSLGLSGNPPGSYF. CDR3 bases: TGTGCCAGCAGTTTAGGCCTTAGCGGAAACCCTCCTGGTAGCTACTTC.